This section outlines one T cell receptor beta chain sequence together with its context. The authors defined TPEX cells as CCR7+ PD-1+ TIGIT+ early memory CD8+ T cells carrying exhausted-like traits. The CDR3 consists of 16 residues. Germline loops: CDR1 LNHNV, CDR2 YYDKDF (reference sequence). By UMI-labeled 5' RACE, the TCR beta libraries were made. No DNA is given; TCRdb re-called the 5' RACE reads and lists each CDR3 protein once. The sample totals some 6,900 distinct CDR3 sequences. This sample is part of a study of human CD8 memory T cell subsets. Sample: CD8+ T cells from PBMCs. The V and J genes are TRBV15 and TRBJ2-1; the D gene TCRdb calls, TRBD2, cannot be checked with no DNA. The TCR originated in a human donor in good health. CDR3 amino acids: CATENDTGLSYNEQFF. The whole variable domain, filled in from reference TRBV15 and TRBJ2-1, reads DAMVIQNPRYQVTQFGKPVTLSCSQTLNHNVMYWYQQKSSQAPKLLFHYYDKDFNNEADTPDNFQSRRPNTSFCFLDIRSPGLGDTAMYLCATENDTGLSYNEQFFGPGTRLTVL.